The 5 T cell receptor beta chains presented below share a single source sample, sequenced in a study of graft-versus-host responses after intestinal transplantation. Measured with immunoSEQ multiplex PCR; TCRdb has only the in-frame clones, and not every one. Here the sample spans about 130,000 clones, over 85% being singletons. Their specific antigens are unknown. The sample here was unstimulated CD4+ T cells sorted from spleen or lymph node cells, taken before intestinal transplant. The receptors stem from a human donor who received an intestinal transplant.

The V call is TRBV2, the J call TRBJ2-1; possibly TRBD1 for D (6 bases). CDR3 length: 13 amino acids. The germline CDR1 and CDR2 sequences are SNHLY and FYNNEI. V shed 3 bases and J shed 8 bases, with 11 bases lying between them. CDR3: CASSDPTGYEQFF. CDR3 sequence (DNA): TGTGCCAGCAGTGACCCCACAGGGTATGAGCAGTTCTTC.

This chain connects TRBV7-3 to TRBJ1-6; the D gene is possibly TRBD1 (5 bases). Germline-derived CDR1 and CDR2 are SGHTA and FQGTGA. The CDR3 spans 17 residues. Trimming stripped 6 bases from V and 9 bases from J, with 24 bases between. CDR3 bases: TGTGCCAGCAGTCCAAGGAGGTGGCAGGGCGGTTCTTCACCCCTCCACTTT. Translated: CASSPRRWQGGSSPLHF.

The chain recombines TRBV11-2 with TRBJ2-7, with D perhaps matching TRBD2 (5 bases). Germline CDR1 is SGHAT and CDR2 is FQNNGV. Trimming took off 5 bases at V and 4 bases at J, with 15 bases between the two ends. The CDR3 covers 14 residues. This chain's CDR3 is CASSLGGFKYEQYF. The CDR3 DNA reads TGTGCCAGCAGCCTAGGAGGTTTTAAGTACGAGCAGTACTTC.

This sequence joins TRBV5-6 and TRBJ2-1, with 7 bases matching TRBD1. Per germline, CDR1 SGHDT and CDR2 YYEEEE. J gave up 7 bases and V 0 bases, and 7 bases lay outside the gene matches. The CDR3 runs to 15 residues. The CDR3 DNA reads TGTGCCAGCAGCTTGGGACAGGGCGGTTTTAATGAGCAGTTCTTC. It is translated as CASSLGQGGFNEQFF.

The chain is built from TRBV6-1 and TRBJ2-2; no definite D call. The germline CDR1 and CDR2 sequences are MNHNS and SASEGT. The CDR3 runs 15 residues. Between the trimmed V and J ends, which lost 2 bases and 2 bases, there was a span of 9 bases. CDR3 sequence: CASSELMGNTGELFF. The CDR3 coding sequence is TGTGCCAGCAGTGAATTGATGGGAAACACCGGGGAGCTGTTTTTT.